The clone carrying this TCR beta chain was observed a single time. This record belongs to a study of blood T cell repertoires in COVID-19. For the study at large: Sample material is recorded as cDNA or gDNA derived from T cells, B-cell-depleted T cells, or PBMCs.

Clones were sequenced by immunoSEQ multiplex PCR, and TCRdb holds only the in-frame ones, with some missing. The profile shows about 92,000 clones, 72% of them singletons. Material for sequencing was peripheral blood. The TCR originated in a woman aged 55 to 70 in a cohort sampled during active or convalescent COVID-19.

In DNA, the CDR3 is TGCAGTGCTCGCGGTGGGTACGAGCAGTACTTC. It yields the protein CSARGGYEQYF. This chain uses TRBV20-1 with TRBJ2-7, with D hard to call. The CDR3 consists of 11 residues. The germline V and J ends were trimmed by 5 bases and 4 bases, with 9 bases remaining between them. CDR1 DFQATT and CDR2 SNEGSKA come from the germline V gene (reference sequence).